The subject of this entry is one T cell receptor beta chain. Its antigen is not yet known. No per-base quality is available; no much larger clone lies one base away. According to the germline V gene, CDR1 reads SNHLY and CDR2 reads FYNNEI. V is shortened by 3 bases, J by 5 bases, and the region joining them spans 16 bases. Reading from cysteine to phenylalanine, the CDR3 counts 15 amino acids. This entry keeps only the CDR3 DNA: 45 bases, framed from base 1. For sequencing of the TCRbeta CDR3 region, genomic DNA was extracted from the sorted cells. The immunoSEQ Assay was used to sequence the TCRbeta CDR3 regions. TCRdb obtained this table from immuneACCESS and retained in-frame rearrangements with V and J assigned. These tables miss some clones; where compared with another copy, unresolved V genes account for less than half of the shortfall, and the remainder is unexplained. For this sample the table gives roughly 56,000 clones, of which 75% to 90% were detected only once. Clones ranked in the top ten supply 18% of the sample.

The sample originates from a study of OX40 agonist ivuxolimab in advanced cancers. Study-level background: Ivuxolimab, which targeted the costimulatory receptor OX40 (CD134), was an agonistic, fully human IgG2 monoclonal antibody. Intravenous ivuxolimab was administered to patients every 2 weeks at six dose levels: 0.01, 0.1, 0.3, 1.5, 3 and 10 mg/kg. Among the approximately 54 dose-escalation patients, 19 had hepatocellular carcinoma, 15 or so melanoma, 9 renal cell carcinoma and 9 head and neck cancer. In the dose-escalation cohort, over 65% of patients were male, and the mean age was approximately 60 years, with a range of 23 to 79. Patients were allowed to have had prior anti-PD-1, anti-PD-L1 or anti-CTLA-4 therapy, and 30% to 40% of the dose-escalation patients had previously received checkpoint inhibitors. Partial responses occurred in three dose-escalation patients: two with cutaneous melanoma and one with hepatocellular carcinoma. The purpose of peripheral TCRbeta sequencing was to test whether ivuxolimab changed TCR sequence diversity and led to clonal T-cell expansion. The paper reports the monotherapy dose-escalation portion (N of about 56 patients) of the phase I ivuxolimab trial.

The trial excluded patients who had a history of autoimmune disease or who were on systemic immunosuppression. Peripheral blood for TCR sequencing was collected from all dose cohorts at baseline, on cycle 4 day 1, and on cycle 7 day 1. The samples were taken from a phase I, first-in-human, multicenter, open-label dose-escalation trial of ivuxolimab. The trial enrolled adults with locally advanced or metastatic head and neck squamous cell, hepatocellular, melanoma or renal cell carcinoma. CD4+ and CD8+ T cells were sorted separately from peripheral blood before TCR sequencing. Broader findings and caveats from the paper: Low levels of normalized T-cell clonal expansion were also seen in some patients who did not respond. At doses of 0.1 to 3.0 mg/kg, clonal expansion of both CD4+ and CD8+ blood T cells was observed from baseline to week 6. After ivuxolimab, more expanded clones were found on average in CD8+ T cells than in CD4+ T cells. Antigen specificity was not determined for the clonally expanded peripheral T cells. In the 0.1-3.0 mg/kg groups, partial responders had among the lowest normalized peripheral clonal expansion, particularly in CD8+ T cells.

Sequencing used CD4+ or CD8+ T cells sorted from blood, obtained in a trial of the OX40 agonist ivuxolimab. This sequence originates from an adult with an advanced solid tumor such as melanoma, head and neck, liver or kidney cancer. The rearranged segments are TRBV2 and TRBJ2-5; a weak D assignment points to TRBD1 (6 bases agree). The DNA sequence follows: TGTGCCAGCAGTGAGTTAAGGGGGAGTAAGGAGACCCAGTACTTC. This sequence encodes CASSELRGSKETQYF.